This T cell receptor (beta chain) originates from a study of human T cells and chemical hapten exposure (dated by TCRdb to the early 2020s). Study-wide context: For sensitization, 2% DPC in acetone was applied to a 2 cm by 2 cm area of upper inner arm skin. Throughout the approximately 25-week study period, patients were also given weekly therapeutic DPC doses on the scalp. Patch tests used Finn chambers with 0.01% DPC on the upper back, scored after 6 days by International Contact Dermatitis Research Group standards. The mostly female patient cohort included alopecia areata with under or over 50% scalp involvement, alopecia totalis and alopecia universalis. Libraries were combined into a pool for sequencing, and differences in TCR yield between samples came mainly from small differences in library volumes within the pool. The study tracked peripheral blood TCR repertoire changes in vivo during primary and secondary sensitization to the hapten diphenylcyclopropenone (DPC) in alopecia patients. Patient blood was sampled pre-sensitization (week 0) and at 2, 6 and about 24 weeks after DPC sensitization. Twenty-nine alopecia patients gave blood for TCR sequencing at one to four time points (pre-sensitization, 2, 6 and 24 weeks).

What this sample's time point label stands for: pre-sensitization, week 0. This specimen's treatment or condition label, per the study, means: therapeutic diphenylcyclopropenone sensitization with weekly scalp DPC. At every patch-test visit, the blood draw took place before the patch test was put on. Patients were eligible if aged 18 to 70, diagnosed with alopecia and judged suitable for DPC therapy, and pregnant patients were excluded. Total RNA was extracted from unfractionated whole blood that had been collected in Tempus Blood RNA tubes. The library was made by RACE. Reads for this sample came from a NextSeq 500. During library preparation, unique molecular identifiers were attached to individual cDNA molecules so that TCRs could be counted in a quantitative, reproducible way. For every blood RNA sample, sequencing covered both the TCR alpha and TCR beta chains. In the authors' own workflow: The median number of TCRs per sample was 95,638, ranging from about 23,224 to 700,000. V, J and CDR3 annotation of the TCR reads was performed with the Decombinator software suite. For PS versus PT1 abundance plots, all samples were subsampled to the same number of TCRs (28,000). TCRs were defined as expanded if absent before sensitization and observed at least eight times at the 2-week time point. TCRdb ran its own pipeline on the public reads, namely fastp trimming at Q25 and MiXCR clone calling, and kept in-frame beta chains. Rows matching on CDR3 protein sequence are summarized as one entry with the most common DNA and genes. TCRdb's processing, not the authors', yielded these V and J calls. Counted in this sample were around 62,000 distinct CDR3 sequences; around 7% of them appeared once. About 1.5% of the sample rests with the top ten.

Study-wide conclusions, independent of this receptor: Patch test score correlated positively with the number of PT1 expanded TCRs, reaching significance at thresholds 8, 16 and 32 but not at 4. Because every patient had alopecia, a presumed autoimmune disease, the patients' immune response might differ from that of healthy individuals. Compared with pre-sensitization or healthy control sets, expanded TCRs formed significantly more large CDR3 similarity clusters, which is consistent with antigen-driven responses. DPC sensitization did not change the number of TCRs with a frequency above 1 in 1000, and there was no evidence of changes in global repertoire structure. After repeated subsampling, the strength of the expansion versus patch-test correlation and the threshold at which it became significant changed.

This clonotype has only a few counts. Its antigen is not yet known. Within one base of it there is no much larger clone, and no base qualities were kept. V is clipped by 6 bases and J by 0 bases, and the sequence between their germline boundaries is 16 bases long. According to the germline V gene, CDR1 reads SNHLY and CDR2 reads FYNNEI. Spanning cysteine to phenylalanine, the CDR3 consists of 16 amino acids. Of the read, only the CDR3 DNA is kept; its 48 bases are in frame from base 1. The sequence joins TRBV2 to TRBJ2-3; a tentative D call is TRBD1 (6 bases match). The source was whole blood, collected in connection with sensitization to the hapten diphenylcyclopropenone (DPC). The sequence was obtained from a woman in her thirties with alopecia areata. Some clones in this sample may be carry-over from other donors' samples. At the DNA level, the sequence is TGTGCCAGCAGAACGGGACAAAAACTTAGCACAGATACGCAGTATTTT. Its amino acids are CASRTGQKLSTDTQYF.